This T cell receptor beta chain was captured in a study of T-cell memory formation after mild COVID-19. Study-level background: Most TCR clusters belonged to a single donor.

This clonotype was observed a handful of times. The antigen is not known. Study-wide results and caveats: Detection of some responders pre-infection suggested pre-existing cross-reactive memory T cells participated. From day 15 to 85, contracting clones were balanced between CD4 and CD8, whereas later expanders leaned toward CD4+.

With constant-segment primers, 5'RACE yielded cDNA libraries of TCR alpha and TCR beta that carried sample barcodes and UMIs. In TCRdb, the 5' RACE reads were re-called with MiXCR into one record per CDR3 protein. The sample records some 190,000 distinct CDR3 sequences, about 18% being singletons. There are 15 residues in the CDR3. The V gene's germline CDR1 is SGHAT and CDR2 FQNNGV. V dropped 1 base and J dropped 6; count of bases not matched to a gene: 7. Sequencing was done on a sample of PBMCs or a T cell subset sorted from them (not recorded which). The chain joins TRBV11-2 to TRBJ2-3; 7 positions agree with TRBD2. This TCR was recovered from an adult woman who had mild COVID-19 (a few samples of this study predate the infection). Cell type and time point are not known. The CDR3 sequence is CASSLVAGVWDTQYF. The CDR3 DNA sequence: TGTGCCAGCAGCTTAGTGGCGGGAGTATGGGATACGCAGTATTTT.